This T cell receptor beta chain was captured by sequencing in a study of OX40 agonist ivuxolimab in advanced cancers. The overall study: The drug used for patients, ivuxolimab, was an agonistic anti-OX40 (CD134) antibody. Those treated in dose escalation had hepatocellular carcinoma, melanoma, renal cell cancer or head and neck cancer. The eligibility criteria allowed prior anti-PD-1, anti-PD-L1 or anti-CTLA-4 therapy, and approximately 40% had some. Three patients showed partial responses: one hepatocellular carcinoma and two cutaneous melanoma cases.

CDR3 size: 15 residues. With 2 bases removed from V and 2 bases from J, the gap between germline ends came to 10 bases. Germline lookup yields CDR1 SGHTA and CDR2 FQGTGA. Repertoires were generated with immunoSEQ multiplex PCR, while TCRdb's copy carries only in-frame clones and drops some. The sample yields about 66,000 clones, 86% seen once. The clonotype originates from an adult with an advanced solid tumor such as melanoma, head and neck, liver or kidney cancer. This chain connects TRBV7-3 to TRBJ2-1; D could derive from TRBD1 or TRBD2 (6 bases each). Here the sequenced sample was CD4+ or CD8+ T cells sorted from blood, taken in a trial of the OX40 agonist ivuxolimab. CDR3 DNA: TGTGCCAGCAGCTTATTGGGGGGCCCCTACAATGAGCAGTTCTTC. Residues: CASSLLGGPYNEQFF.